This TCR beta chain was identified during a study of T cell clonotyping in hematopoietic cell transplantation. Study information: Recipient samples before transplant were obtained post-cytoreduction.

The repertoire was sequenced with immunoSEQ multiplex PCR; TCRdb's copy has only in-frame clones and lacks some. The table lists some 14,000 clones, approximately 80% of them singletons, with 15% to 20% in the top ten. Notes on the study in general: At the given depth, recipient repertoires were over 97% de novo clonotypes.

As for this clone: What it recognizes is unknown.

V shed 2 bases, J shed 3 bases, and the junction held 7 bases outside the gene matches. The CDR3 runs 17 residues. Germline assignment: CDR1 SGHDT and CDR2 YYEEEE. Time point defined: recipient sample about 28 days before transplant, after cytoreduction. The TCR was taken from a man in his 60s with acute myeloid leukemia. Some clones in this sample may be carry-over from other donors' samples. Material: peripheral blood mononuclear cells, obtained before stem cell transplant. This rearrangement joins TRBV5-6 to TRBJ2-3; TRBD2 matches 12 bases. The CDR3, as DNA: TGTGCCAGCAGCTTCGGACTAGCGGGGATGATTACAGATACGCAGTATTTT. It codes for CASSFGLAGMITDTQYF. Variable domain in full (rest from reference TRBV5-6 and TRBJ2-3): DAGVTQSPTHLIKTRGQQVTLRCSPKSGHDTVSWYQQALGQGPQFIFQYYEEEERQRGNFPDRFSGHQFPNYSSELNVNALLLGDSALYLCASSFGLAGMITDTQYFGPGTRLTVL.